Listed here is a single TCR beta chain. As for treatment: some 20 received Ad26.COV2.S at low or high dose, single or two shots; roughly 5 received placebo; per-sample allocation not given. Sampling happened 63 days after the first vaccine or placebo injection. The sample belongs to a study of Ad26.COV2.S vaccination and SARS-CoV-2 variants. Some clones are missing from TCRdb's copy, which holds only in-frame ones; the method was immunoSEQ multiplex PCR. Of around 300,000 clones detected, approximately 86% appear once; the ten largest clones hold about 10%. Trimming removed 0 bases from V and 5 bases from J, with 15 bases in between. The CDR3 is made up of 16 amino acids. Germline loops: CDR1 SGDLS, CDR2 YYNGEE.

The chain carries TRBV9 and TRBJ2-1; D unresolved. The sample consisted of peripheral blood, taken in a trial of Ad26.COV2.S vaccine versus placebo. This clonotype originated in a person aged 18-60 years who received the Ad26.COV2.S COVID-19 vaccine or a placebo. The DNA of the CDR3 is TGTGCCAGCAGCGTAGGCCTCTATTCTACAAACAATGAGCAGTTCTTC. As protein: CASSVGLYSTNNEQFF.